One and the same sample provided the 20 T cell receptor beta chains below, sequenced in a study of identical twins. TCRdb reprocessed the 5' RACE reads with MiXCR, giving one entry per CDR3 protein. Among about 240,000 distinct CDR3 sequences listed, more than 9% were seen once. The sample consisted of memory T cells sorted from blood. The receptors shown here come from a man over 45 in good health.

V gene TRBV19 combines with J gene TRBJ2-6; D is possibly TRBD1 (5 bases). The V end was cut by 4 bases, the J end by 4 bases, with 11 bases between. In germline, CDR1 is LNHDA, CDR2 SQIVND (reference sequence). CDR3 length: 15 amino acids. The CDR3 DNA reads as TGTGCCAGTAGTAAAAGGGGAACCGGGGCCAACGTCCTGACTTTC. Amino acids: CASSKRGTGANVLTF.

The chain joins TRBV7-8 to TRBJ2-5; 10 positions match TRBD2. The germline V gene encodes CDR1 SGHVS and CDR2 FQNEAQ. The CDR3 extends over 15 amino acids. V was pared by 0 bases and J by 4 bases, with 2 bases of the junction left unmatched. The CDR3 nucleotides read TGTGCCAGCAGCTTAGCTAGCGGGGGGTTAGAGACCCAGTACTTC. It yields the protein CASSLASGGLETQYF.

This clonotype was seen many times. This chain links TRBV12-3 or TRBV12-4 with TRBJ2-1, with 13 bases matching TRBD2. There are 17 residues in the CDR3. The V segment lost 6 bases and the J segment 6 bases; nucleotides outside the gene matches: 11. CDR3: CASRNTAGLAGINEQFF. The CDR3 DNA sequence: TGTGCCAGCAGGAATACAGCGGGACTAGCGGGGATCAATGAGCAGTTCTTC.

This clonotype was seen a few times. The rearrangement links TRBV7-8 to TRBJ2-1; no clear D. The germline CDR1 and CDR2 sequences are SGHVS and FQNEAQ. This CDR3 spans 14 amino acids. The V and J ends lost 1 base and 10 bases respectively, with 14 bases between them. The CDR3 DNA reads as TGTGCCAGCAGCTTAGTAGACACTGTACGGGAGCAGTTCTTC. It specifies CASSLVDTVREQFF.

This clonotype was seen at least ten times. The chain employs TRBV28 and TRBJ1-1; a possible D gene is TRBD1 (5 bases). This CDR3 spans 14 amino acids. Germline V gives CDR1 MDHEN, CDR2 SYDVKM. V was trimmed by 8 bases and J by 1 base, leaving 14 bases between them. CDR3 sequence reads: CASRIIQANTEAFF. CDR3 nucleotide sequence: TGTGCCAGCCGGATCATACAGGCGAACACTGAAGCTTTCTTT.

The chain couples TRBV20-1 to TRBJ2-5, with 7 positions matching TRBD1. The V segment lost 6 bases and the J segment 2 bases; nucleotides outside the gene matches: 9. The CDR3 is 14 residues long. Germline CDR1 is DFQATT and CDR2 is SNEGSKA (reference sequence). The CDR3 is CSARGRAFQETQYF. CDR3 bases: TGCAGTGCAAGGGGGCGGGCGTTTCAAGAGACCCAGTACTTC.

This clonotype was seen only a few times. The chain combines TRBV5-1 with TRBJ2-3; D is perhaps TRBD2 (6 bases). V was pared by 0 bases and J by 4 bases, with 12 bases between. The CDR3 is 15 residues long. Germline assignment: CDR1 SGHRS and CDR2 YFSETQ. CDR3 coding DNA: TGCGCCAGCAGCTTGGAACTAGCTGCGGCAGATACGCAGTATTTT. It encodes CASSLELAAADTQYF.

This clonotype was seen at least ten times. This chain uses TRBV29-1 with TRBJ2-1; weak D call: TRBD2 (6 bases). Germline CDR1 is SQVTM and CDR2 is ANQGSEA. This CDR3 is built from 12 residues. Trimming took 6 bases from V and 9 from J, leaving 15 bases between them. In nucleotides, the CDR3 is TGCAGCGTATATACTAGGAGGGGTGAGCAGTTCTTC. It encodes CSVYTRRGEQFF.

A few counts support this clonotype. V is TRBV12-3 or TRBV12-4 and J is TRBJ2-7; TRBD1 matches 9 bases. V was clipped by 1 base and J by 3 bases; unmatched bases: 4. This CDR3 has 15 amino acids. The CDR3 protein is CASSLGPGQGYEQYF. CDR3 bases: TGTGCCAGCAGTTTAGGTCCGGGACAGGGCTACGAGCAGTACTTC.

The V gene is TRBV7-6, the J gene TRBJ1-5, with D perhaps TRBD1 (5 bases). The V and J ends lost 3 bases and 3 bases respectively, with 12 bases between them. Germline loops: CDR1 SGHVS, CDR2 FNYEAQ. The CDR3 spans 15 residues. CDR3 protein: CASSFGATANQPQHF. The CDR3 bases are TGTGCCAGCAGCTTTGGTGCGACAGCCAATCAGCCCCAGCATTTT.

This clonotype was recorded a few times. CDR3 bases: TGTGCCAGCAGCCAAGCGGGGAGGAGAGGGACTGAAGCTTTCTTT. Residues: CASSQAGRRGTEAFF. V is TRBV3-1 and J is TRBJ1-1; no reliable D call. CDR1 and CDR2 from the germline V gene are LGHDT and YNNKEL (reference sequence). V dropped 1 base and J dropped 5 bases, with 14 bases sitting between them. The CDR3 totals 15 residues.

Only a few counts were recorded for this clonotype. This rearrangement joins TRBV4-1 to TRBJ1-6; maybe TRBD1 (5 bases). The V gene's germline CDR1 is MGHRA and CDR2 YSYEKL. The CDR3 is 17 amino acids. V was clipped by 0 bases and J by 1 base, with 10 bases between them. The CDR3 coding sequence is TGCGCCAGCAGCCAAGACTCAGGGTTATCCTATAATTCACCCCTCCACTTT. Translating gives CASSQDSGLSYNSPLHF.

This clonotype was seen only a few times. This sequence joins TRBV6-1 and TRBJ1-6; 9 bases are a match to TRBD1. The CDR3 sequence is 15 residues long. CDR1 and CDR2 from the germline V gene are MNHNS and SASEGT. Trimming at V came to 3 bases and at J to 8 bases, leaving 5 bases not matched to a gene. The CDR3 DNA reads TGTGCCAGCAGTGAGCCGGGACAGGGCTATTCACCCCTCCACTTT. Protein: CASSEPGQGYSPLHF.

Worth noting for this clonotype: Likely a read error: the CDR3 ends without its conserved phenylalanine or tryptophan. The chain employs TRBV24-1 and TRBJ2-1, with D perhaps matching TRBD1 (5 bases). Trimming removed 1 base from V and 3 bases from J, with 12 bases in between. The length of the CDR3 is 16 residues. Germline V gives CDR1 KGHDR, CDR2 SFDVKD. The DNA of the CDR3 is TGTGCCACCAGTGATTTATCGCAGGGAAACTACAATGAGCAGTTCTAC. Protein product: CATSDLSQGNYNEQFY.

This clonotype has at least ten counts. The chain employs TRBV19 and TRBJ1-2; 11 bases are shared with TRBD1. Looked up from germline, CDR1 is LNHDA and CDR2 is SQIVND (reference sequence). CDR3 size: 15 residues. V gave up 3 bases and J gave up 5 bases; unmatched junction bases: 5. The CDR3, as DNA: TGTGCCAGTAGTATTGGGACAGGGGGTCCTTATGGCTACACCTTC. As protein: CASSIGTGGPYGYTF. Full variable domain (missing parts from reference TRBV19 and TRBJ1-2): DGGITQSPKYLFRKEGQNVTLSCEQNLNHDAMYWYRQDPGQGLRLIYYSQIVNDFQKGDIAEGYSVSREKKESFPLTVTSAQKNPTAFYLCASSIGTGGPYGYTFGSGTRLTVV.

This chain uses TRBV6-5 with TRBJ1-4, with D uncertain. Germline CDR1 and CDR2: MNHEY and SVGAGI. The CDR3 loop spans 14 amino acids. Trimming took 3 bases from V and 3 from J, leaving 8 bases between them. The CDR3 DNA sequence: TGTGCCAGCAGTTATGAAGCCGCTAATGAAAAACTGTTTTTT. It is translated as CASSYEAANEKLFF.

This clonotype was found a few times. The CDR3 sequence is CASSLGGRLEGYTF. CDR3 nucleotide sequence: TGTGCCAGCAGCCTAGGGGGGCGACTAGAAGGCTACACCTTC. The chain is built from TRBV7-2 and TRBJ1-2; a weak D match, TRBD1 (6 bases). The germline gives CDR1 SGHTA, CDR2 FQGNSA. The CDR3 is made up of 14 amino acids. Trimming stripped 5 bases from V and 8 bases from J, with 18 bases between. The full variable domain, completed using reference TRBV7-2 and TRBJ1-2, is GAGVSQSPSNKVTEKGKDVELRCDPISGHTALYWYRQSLGQGLEFLIYFQGNSAPDKSGLPSDRFSAERTGGSVSTLTIQRTQQEDSAVYLCASSLGGRLEGYTFGSGTRLTVV.

This clonotype was counted only a few times. The rearrangement uses TRBV29-1 and TRBJ2-7; D perhaps matches TRBD1 (6 bases). V lost 2 bases and J 3 bases, leaving 8 bases between the germline ends. CDR1 is SQVTM and CDR2 is ANQGSEA in the germline V gene. The CDR3 runs 12 residues. The CDR3 bases are TGCAGCGTTGAACTACAGGGCTACGAGCAGTACTTC. It translates to CSVELQGYEQYF.

The chain couples TRBV19 to TRBJ2-3; 10 bases match TRBD2. Germline CDR1 is LNHDA and CDR2 is SQIVND (reference sequence). The trim removed 4 bases at V and 0 bases at J, leaving 10 bases unmatched. This CDR3 spans 18 amino acids. The CDR3 spells CASSSRLAGYSSTDTQYF. CDR3 nucleotides: TGTGCCAGTAGTAGTCGACTAGCGGGTTATTCTAGCACAGATACGCAGTATTTT.

This clonotype occurred many times. This chain connects TRBV3-1 to TRBJ2-7, with D possibly being TRBD1 (5 bases). The CDR3 totals 15 residues. V lost 1 base to trimming and J lost 2 bases, with 12 bases between them. CDR1 is LGHDT and CDR2 is YNNKEL in the germline V gene (reference sequence). The CDR3: CASSQAGRVPYEQYF. CDR3 in DNA: TGTGCCAGCAGCCAAGCGGGCAGGGTCCCCTACGAGCAGTACTTC.